Below are 17 T cell receptor beta chains sequenced from a single sample in a study of Graves' ophthalmopathy and Graves' hyperthyroidism. RNA transcripts were the template, and TCR beta CDR3 regions were amplified from them. In the first round, RT-PCR was carried out with HTBI primers, and a multiplex PCR formed the second round. TCRdb reprocessed the multiplex PCR reads with MiXCR, giving one entry per CDR3 protein. The sample yields hundreds of thousands of distinct CDR3 sequences, approximately 15% seen once. The specimen sequenced was blood. These receptors came from a woman aged 30 to 39 with Graves' ophthalmopathy.

The chain is built from TRBV5-6 and TRBJ1-1, with D possibly being TRBD1 (5 bases). This CDR3 comprises 15 residues. V gave up 4 bases and J gave up 6 bases, with 19 bases separating them. The germline V gene encodes CDR1 SGHDT and CDR2 YYEEEE. CDR3: CASSPYRGGVAEAFF. The DNA of the CDR3 is TGTGCCAGCAGCCCCTATCGGGGGGGGGTGGCTGAAGCTTTCTTT.

This clonotype was found many times. The V gene is TRBV6-1, the J gene TRBJ1-2; no clear D gene. Germline V gene lookup returns CDR1 MNHNS and CDR2 SASEGT. Trimming cost V 6 bases and J 4 bases, with 12 bases left between them. The CDR3 length is 13 residues. DNA of the CDR3: TGTGCCAGCAGGGTGGGGTCTCTCTATGGCTACACCTTC. It is translated as CASRVGSLYGYTF.

On this clonotype: With a much larger clone just one base away, this may be a read error. The V gene is TRBV11-2, the J gene TRBJ1-2; D is unclear. The CDR3 contains 15 residues. Per germline, CDR1 SGHAT and CDR2 FQNNGV. The CDR3 DNA follows: TGTGCCAGCAGCTTAAGTATCAGCGTTAACTATGGCTGCACCTTC. Translation gives CASSLSISVNYGCTF. Full variable domain (outside the CDR3, taken from reference TRBV11-2 and TRBJ1-2): EAGVAQSPRYKIIEKRQSVAFWCNPISGHATLYWYQQILGQGPKLLIQFQNNGVVDDSQLPKDRFSAERLKGVDSTLKIQPAKLEDSAVYLCASSLSISVNYGCTFGSGTRLTVV.

This clonotype was detected ten times or more. V is TRBV6-4 and J is TRBJ2-5, with D perhaps TRBD1 or TRBD2 (5 bases each). Trimming cost V 6 bases and J 5 bases, with 16 bases left between them. Germline loops: CDR1 MRHNA, CDR2 SNTAGT. The CDR3 extends over 14 amino acids. The DNA for the CDR3 is TGTGCCAGCAGAGCGACCGGGACGGCGGAGACCCAGTACTTC. It translates to CASRATGTAETQYF.

This clonotype occurred many times. This sequence joins TRBV5-1 and TRBJ2-5; no clear D. The CDR3 loop spans 14 amino acids. V lost 0 bases, J lost 5 bases, and 11 bases lay in between. Germline V gives CDR1 SGHRS, CDR2 YFSETQ. The CDR3 spells CASSLGHREETQYF. The CDR3, as DNA: TGCGCCAGCAGCTTGGGACACCGTGAGGAGACCCAGTACTTC.

This clonotype was seen more than once but under ten times. The chain links TRBV7-2 to TRBJ2-7, with D possibly matching TRBD2 (5 bases). This CDR3 spans 15 amino acids. The germline V gene encodes CDR1 SGHTA and CDR2 FQGNSA. Trimming shortened V by 2 bases and J by 2 bases, and 13 bases separated the two germline ends. The CDR3 reads CASSLFFQEAYEQYF. CDR3 in DNA: TGTGCCAGCAGCTTATTCTTCCAGGAGGCCTACGAGCAGTACTTC. The variable domain in full, with the rest retrieved from reference TRBV7-2 and TRBJ2-7, is GAGVSQSPSNKVTEKGKDVELRCDPISGHTALYWYRQSLGQGLEFLIYFQGNSAPDKSGLPSDRFSAERTGGSVSTLTIQRTQQEDSAVYLCASSLFFQEAYEQYFGPGTRLTVT.

At least ten counts were recorded for this clonotype. The V call is TRBV6-1, the J call TRBJ2-7; D is uncertain. The germline gives CDR1 MNHNS, CDR2 SASEGT. The CDR3 extends over 16 amino acids. Trimming cost V 6 bases and J 0 bases, with 18 bases left between them. The CDR3 loop reads CASSDRIVGLSYEQYF. The CDR3 nucleotides read TGTGCCAGCAGCGACCGAATTGTGGGCCTCTCCTACGAGCAGTACTTC.

This clonotype was observed many times. V usage is TRBV28 and J usage is TRBJ1-5; TRBD1 aligns across 9 bases. V lost 6 bases and J lost 7; bases outside the gene matches: 7. CDR1 and CDR2 (germline): MDHEN, SYDVKM. This CDR3 spans 14 amino acids. CDR3: CASRSTGGRQPQHF. The CDR3 DNA reads TGTGCCAGCAGGTCTACAGGGGGCAGGCAGCCCCAGCATTTT.

This clonotype was counted many times. The rearrangement links TRBV6-5 to TRBJ1-1; D gene unclear. V was pared by 2 bases and J by 5 bases, with 6 bases between. Germline V gene data show CDR1 as MNHEY and CDR2 as SVGAGI. CDR3 size: 12 residues. CDR3 sequence (DNA): TGTGCCAGCAGTTACATTCGGACTGAAGCTTTCTTT. This encodes CASSYIRTEAFF.

V gene TRBV19 combines with J gene TRBJ2-7, with D maybe TRBD1 (8 bases). Germline V gene lookup returns CDR1 LNHDA and CDR2 SQIVND (reference sequence). The CDR3 consists of 14 residues. The CDR3 DNA follows: TGTGCGCCTCAGGGGGCTAGCGGCACCTACGAGCAGTACTTC. It yields the protein CAPQGASGTYEQYF. Full variable domain (rest looked up from reference TRBV19 and TRBJ2-7): DGGITQSPKYLFRKEGQNVTLSCEQNLNHDAMYWYRQDPGQGLRLIYYSQIVNDFQKGDIAEGYSVSREKKESFPLTVTSAQKNPTAFYLCAPQGASGTYEQYFGPGTRLTVT.

This clonotype was found many times. V gene TRBV10-3 combines with J gene TRBJ2-7, with TRBD1 as a possible D gene (5 bases). V was shortened by 3 bases and J by 3 bases, with 27 bases between the two germline ends. CDR3 length equals 19 residues. CDR1 and CDR2 from the germline V gene are ENHRY and SYGVKD. The CDR3 loop is CAISDSFETAYLFVYEQYF. CDR3 nucleotide sequence: TGTGCCATCAGTGATTCATTCGAGACAGCATATTTATTCGTCTACGAGCAGTACTTC.

This clonotype showed up many times. The genes are TRBV13 and TRBJ1-1; unclear D gene. CDR1 is PRHDT, CDR2 FYEKMQ, per germline (reference sequence). V was clipped by 4 bases and J by 4 bases, with 16 bases between them. The CDR3 totals 15 residues. This CDR3 reads CASSYTRRGITEAFF. The DNA for the CDR3 is TGTGCCAGCAGCTATACACGCAGAGGGATCACTGAAGCTTTCTTT.

This clonotype showed up many times. This chain uses TRBV6-1 with TRBJ2-2; possible D gene TRBD2, 5 bases. With 6 bases removed from V and 4 bases from J, the gap between germline ends came to 12 bases. Germline CDR1 MNHNS, CDR2 SASEGT. The CDR3 length is 14 residues. This CDR3 is CASSLGMITGELFF. DNA for the CDR3: TGTGCCAGCAGCCTCGGGATGATCACCGGGGAGCTGTTTTTT.

Ten or more counts support this clonotype. The chain couples TRBV20-1 to TRBJ2-2, with D perhaps TRBD2 (5 bases). This CDR3 region has 14 residues. Trimming shortened V by 0 bases and J by 0 bases, and 5 bases separated the two germline ends. The V gene's germline CDR1 is DFQATT and CDR2 SNEGSKA (reference sequence). The CDR3 reads CSARDGANTGELFF. CDR3 DNA: TGCAGTGCTAGAGACGGGGCGAACACCGGGGAGCTGTTTTTT.

This clonotype was detected many times. The chain combines TRBV28 with TRBJ1-1; 7 nucleotides line up with TRBD1. This CDR3 has 14 residues. V gave up 3 bases and J gave up 7 bases; unmatched junction bases: 8. Germline CDR1 MDHEN, CDR2 SYDVKM. This CDR3 reads CASSFGGGGGEAFF. The DNA of the CDR3 is TGTGCCAGCAGTTTCGGAGGGGGCGGGGGTGAAGCTTTCTTT. Combining the CDR3 with reference TRBV28 and TRBJ1-1 gives the whole variable domain DVKVTQSSRYLVKRTGEKVFLECVQDMDHENMFWYRQDPGLGLRLIYFSYDVKMKEKGDIPEGYSVSREKKERFSLILESASTNQTSMYLCASSFGGGGGEAFFGQGTRLTVV.

This clonotype was seen a single time. The chain recombines TRBV6-1 with TRBJ2-5, with a tentative D call TRBD2 (5 bases). The CDR3 extends over 12 amino acids. Trimming shortened V by 6 bases and J by 5 bases, and 10 bases separated the two germline ends. Germline-derived CDR1 and CDR2 are MNHNS and SASEGT. The CDR3 spells CASSSQRETQYF. The CDR3 DNA reads TGTGCCAGCAGCTCACAGCGGGAGACCCAGTACTTC.

This clonotype was seen many times. The chain uses TRBV6-1 and TRBJ1-5; D is possibly TRBD1 (5 bases). From germline, CDR1 is MNHNS and CDR2 SASEGT. This CDR3 is 15 amino acids long. Deletions cut 4 bases from V and 3 bases from J, with 13 bases between. In nucleotides, the CDR3 is TGTGCCAGCAGTGTTATAGGGGAACCCAATCAGCCCCAGCATTTT. Amino acid sequence: CASSVIGEPNQPQHF.